What follows are 18 T cell receptor beta chains derived from one specimen sequenced in a study of neurological immune-mediated disorders (dated by TCRdb to 2018 to 2020). Preparation of the library involved 5' RACE. Instrument on record: Illumina HiSeq 2500. TCRdb reanalyzed the raw reads on its own, using fastp at Q25 for trimming and MiXCR for clone calling, and kept in-frame beta chains. Each record represents a unique CDR3 protein, reported with the most common genes and DNA among its rows. This sample gives 35,000 to 50,000 distinct CDR3 sequences in total; roughly 2.5% of them show up just once. The top ten clones comprise roughly 2.3% of the sample. Sequences were obtained from PBMCs. Receptors were obtained from a man between 50 and 59 years old with multiple sclerosis.

As regards this clonotype: A much larger clone differs from this one at a single base, so this may be a read error. V usage is TRBV12-3 or TRBV12-4 and J usage is TRBJ1-2; D remains ambiguous. This CDR3 is 14 amino acids long. The V and J ends lost 2 bases and 1 base respectively, with 8 bases between them. The CDR3 DNA is TGTGCCAGCAGTTTATTTACAGTTAACTATGGCTACACCTTC. It encodes CASSLFTVNYGYTF.

This clonotype was recorded many times. CDR3 protein: CSAGGIWETQYF. DNA for the CDR3: TGCAGTGCCGGGGGGATTTGGGAGACCCAGTACTTC. V gene TRBV20-1 combines with J gene TRBJ2-5, with 7 bases matching TRBD2. The germline V gene has CDR1 DFQATT and CDR2 SNEGSKA (reference sequence). V lost 6 bases and J lost 5; bases outside the gene matches: 6. CDR3 length: 12 amino acids.

This clonotype was observed many times. The chain has TRBV7-9 and TRBJ1-2, with TRBD1 as a possible D gene (5 bases). Germline V gene sequence: CDR1 SEHNR, CDR2 FQNEAQ (reference sequence). The CDR3 has 13 residues. Trimming shortened V by 1 base and J by 4 bases, and 7 bases separated the two germline ends. The DNA of the CDR3 is TGTGCCAGCAGCTTAGGACAGATCTATGGCTACACCTTC. As protein: CASSLGQIYGYTF. The variable domain in full, with the rest retrieved from reference TRBV7-9 and TRBJ1-2, is DTGVSQNPRHKITKRGQNVTFRCDPISEHNRLYWYRQTLGQGPEFLTYFQNEAQLEKSRLLSDRFSAERPKGSFSTLEIQRTEQGDSAMYLCASSLGQIYGYTFGSGTRLTVV.

This clonotype was seen repeatedly, ten times or more. J is TRBJ2-5 and V is TRBV20-1, with TRBD2 identical over 8 bases. This CDR3 is built from 15 residues. The V segment lost 2 bases and the J segment 1 base; nucleotides outside the gene matches: 6. Germline-derived CDR1 and CDR2 are DFQATT and SNEGSKA (reference sequence). The CDR3 DNA reads TGCAGTGCTAGAACCCCGACTAGCGCCCAAGAGACCCAGTACTTC. It translates to CSARTPTSAQETQYF.

In its sample, this clonotype was seen many times. The J gene is TRBJ1-4, the V gene TRBV5-1; 9 nucleotides line up with TRBD1. Germline-derived CDR1 and CDR2 are SGHRS and YFSETQ. The CDR3 is made up of 16 amino acids. Unmatched junction bases numbered 3, after V lost 3 bases and J lost 0 bases. As DNA, the CDR3 is TGCGCCAGCAGCTCGGGACAGGGTGCAACTAATGAAAAACTGTTTTTT. Translated, it gives CASSSGQGATNEKLFF.

This clonotype was seen ten or more times. The chain carries TRBV7-9 and TRBJ2-1, with 7 bases matching TRBD1. CDR1 and CDR2 from the germline V gene are SEHNR and FQNEAQ (reference sequence). The CDR3 length is 15 residues. The V segment lost 5 bases and the J segment 2 bases; nucleotides outside the gene matches: 6. The CDR3 region is CASSLRQGPYNEQFF. CDR3 DNA: TGTGCCAGCAGCCTCCGACAGGGACCCTACAATGAGCAGTTCTTC.

This clonotype has a count of ten or more. The V gene is TRBV7-8, the J gene TRBJ1-5; 7 bases fit TRBD1. The CDR3 has 14 amino acids. Trimming took 5 bases from V and 7 from J; bases not matched to a gene: 8. The germline CDR1 and CDR2 sequences are SGHVS and FQNEAQ. The CDR3 DNA reads as TGTGCCAGCAGCCAGGGGGGGACGAGACAGCCCCAGCATTTT. This sequence encodes CASSQGGTRQPQHF.

This clonotype has a count of ten or more. The CDR3 coding sequence is TGTGCCAGCCATCCCAGCGGGGGGGCGGATGAGCAGTTCTTC. Translated, it gives CASHPSGGADEQFF. The V and J genes are TRBV5-5 and TRBJ2-1, with 10 bases that match TRBD2. Germline V lookup: CDR1 SGHKS, CDR2 YYEKEE (reference sequence). CDR3 length: 14 residues. The junction had 9 bases not matched to a gene; V was cut back by 7 bases and J by 8 bases.

Comment on this clonotype: One base away lies a much larger clone, so this may be a sequencing read error. The V call is TRBV5-1, the J call TRBJ2-7; D gene ambiguous. This CDR3 has 13 residues. CDR1 is SGHRS, CDR2 YFSETQ, per germline. V was pared by 4 bases and J by 3 bases, with 11 bases between. The CDR3 DNA reads as TGCGCCAGCAGCCTGCCAAAGGGCTACGAGCAGTACTTC. This sequence encodes CASSLPKGYEQYF.

This clonotype was recorded many times. This chain connects TRBV7-2 to TRBJ2-7; D remains unclear. This CDR3 comprises 14 residues. V was cut by 0 bases and J by 3 bases, with 9 bases left in between. Germline V gene sequence: CDR1 SGHTA, CDR2 FQGNSA. For the CDR3, the DNA is TGTGCCAGCAGCTTAGCGAACGGGTTCTACGAGCAGTACTTC. Protein: CASSLANGFYEQYF.

The table lists this clonotype with many counts. V is TRBV5-1 and J is TRBJ1-1; 10 bases are shared with TRBD1. The length of the CDR3 is 15 residues. Trimming cost V 3 bases and J 1 base; bases outside gene matches: 3. Per germline, CDR1 SGHRS and CDR2 YFSETQ. The CDR3 DNA is TGCGCCAGCAGCTACGGACAGGGGGAGAACACTGAAGCTTTCTTT. Protein product: CASSYGQGENTEAFF.

In this sample, this clonotype turned up many times. The chain has TRBV5-1 and TRBJ1-1; TRBD1 is a possible D gene (5 bases). Germline values: CDR1 SGHRS, CDR2 YFSETQ. There are 14 residues in the CDR3. Trimming cost V 0 bases and J 1 base, with 7 bases left between them. The CDR3 sequence is CASSLGGPNTEAFF. The CDR3 DNA is TGCGCCAGCAGCTTGGGGGGACCGAACACTGAAGCTTTCTTT.

V usage is TRBV5-3 and J usage is TRBJ2-7; D possibly corresponds to TRBD2 (5 bases). TRBV5-3 is flagged as an ORF with uncertain function. The CDR3 consists of 17 residues. Trimming shortened V by 4 bases and J by 3 bases, and 23 bases separated the two germline ends. CDR3 nucleotide sequence: TGTGCCAGAAGCCCCCCTCGGAGGTTGTATCTGATCTACGAGCAGTACTTC. Translated, it gives CARSPPRRLYLIYEQYF.

This clonotype showed up many times. V usage is TRBV15 and J usage is TRBJ1-1; the D gene is possibly TRBD1 (6 bases). Germline loops: CDR1 LNHNV, CDR2 YYDKDF (reference sequence). CDR3 length: 15 residues. V lost 1 base to trimming and J lost 6 bases, with 15 bases between them. CDR3 DNA sequence: TGTGCCACCAGCAGAGTGGACAGACGCCTACCTGAAGCTTTCTTT. It yields the protein CATSRVDRRLPEAFF.

In its sample, this clonotype was seen many times. This sequence joins TRBV10-3 and TRBJ2-3; D possibly corresponds to TRBD2 (7 bases). The CDR3 has 15 amino acids. Germline lookup yields CDR1 ENHRY and CDR2 SYGVKD. Trimming took 6 bases from V and 2 from J, leaving 15 bases between them. The CDR3 here is CAISPRGAHTDTQYF. CDR3 nucleotides: TGTGCCATCAGCCCCCGGGGGGCCCACACAGATACGCAGTATTTT.

There are many counts of this clonotype. The chain is built from TRBV5-1 and TRBJ1-1; 7 bases match TRBD1. CDR1 is SGHRS and CDR2 is YFSETQ in the germline V gene. There are 13 residues in the CDR3. V dropped 4 bases and J dropped 7; count of bases not matched to a gene: 7. The CDR3: CASSPGTVGEAFF. The CDR3 DNA reads as TGCGCCAGCAGCCCCGGGACAGTGGGTGAAGCTTTCTTT.

This clonotype was recorded at least ten times. CDR3 region: CSAKGDYEQYF. The CDR3 nucleotides read TGCAGCGCAAAGGGCGACTACGAGCAGTACTTC. The J gene is TRBJ2-7, the V gene TRBV29-1, with D hard to call. Germline lookup yields CDR1 SQVTM and CDR2 ANQGSEA. This CDR3 is 11 amino acids long. Trimming cost V 7 bases and J 3 bases, with 10 bases left between them.

This clonotype was detected ten times or more. V gene TRBV28 combines with J gene TRBJ2-7; the D gene is possibly TRBD2 (5 bases). Trimming took off 4 bases at V and 5 bases at J, with 18 bases between the two ends. The CDR3 extends over 15 amino acids. CDR1 and CDR2 from the germline V gene are MDHEN and SYDVKM. The CDR3 region has the DNA TGTGCCAGCAGTTGGCTCCCCTCGGGGTCCCACGAGCAGTACTTC. Its translation: CASSWLPSGSHEQYF.